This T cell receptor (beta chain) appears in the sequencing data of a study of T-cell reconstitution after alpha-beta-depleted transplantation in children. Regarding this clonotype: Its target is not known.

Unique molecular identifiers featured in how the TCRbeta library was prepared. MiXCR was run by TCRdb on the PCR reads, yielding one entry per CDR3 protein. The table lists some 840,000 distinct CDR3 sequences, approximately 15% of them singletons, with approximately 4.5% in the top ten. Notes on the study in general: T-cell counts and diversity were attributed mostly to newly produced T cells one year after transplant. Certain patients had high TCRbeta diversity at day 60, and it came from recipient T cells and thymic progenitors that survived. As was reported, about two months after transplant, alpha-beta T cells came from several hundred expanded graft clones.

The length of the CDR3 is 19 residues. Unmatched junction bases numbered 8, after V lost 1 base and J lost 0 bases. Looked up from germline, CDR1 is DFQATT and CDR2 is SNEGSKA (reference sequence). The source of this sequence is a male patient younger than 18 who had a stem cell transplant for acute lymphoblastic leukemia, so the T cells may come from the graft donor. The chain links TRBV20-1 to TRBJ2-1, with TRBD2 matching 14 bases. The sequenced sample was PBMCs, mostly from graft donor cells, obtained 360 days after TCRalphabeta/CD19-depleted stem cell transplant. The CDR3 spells CSARVIGLAGGTSYNEQFF. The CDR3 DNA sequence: TGCAGTGCTAGAGTGATCGGACTAGCGGGAGGTACCTCCTACAATGAGCAGTTCTTC.